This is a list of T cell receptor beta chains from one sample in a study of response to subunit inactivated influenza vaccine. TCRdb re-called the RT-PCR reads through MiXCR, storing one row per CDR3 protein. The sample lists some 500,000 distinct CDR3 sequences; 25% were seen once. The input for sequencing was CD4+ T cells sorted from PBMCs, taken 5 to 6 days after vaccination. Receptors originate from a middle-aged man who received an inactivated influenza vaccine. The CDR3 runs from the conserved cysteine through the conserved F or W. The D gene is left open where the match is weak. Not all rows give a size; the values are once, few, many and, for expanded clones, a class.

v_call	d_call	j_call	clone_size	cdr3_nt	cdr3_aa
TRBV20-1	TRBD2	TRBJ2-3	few	TGCAGTGCTAGAACTAGCGGGGGCATCACAGATACGCAGTATTTT	CSARTSGGITDTQYF
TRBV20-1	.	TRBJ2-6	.	TGCAGTGCTAGAGCCACCTCTGGGGCCAACGTCCTGACTTTC	CSARATSGANVLTF
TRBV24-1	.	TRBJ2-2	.	TGTGCCACCAGTGTTCAGGGGCCCACCGGGGAGCTGTTTTTT	CATSVQGPTGELFF
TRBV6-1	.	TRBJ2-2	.	TGTGCCAGCAGACACACGAAAGGGATCCCCGGGGAGCTGTTTTTT	CASRHTKGIPGELFF
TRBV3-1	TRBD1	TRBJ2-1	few	TGTGCCAGCAGCCAAATAACAAGGGGGCCGTACAATGAGCAGTTCTTC	CASSQITRGPYNEQFF
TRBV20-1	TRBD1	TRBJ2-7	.	TGCAGTGCTAGAGCTCAGACAGGGGTACAGTACGAGCAGTACTTC	CSARAQTGVQYEQYF
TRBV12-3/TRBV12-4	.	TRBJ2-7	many	TGTGCCAGCAGCCCGGAAGACAGGCGCTACGAGCAGTACTTC	CASSPEDRRYEQYF
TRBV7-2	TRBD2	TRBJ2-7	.	TGTGCCAGCAGCTTAGAGGGGACTAGCGGGGGATACGAGCAGTACTTC	CASSLEGTSGGYEQYF
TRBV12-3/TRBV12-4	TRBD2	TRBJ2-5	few	TGTGCCAGCAGTCCAGGACTAGCTGTGGAGACCCAGTACTTC	CASSPGLAVETQYF
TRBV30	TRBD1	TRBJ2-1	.	TGTGCCTGGAGTGTAGACAGGGTACACAATGAGCAGTTCTTC	CAWSVDRVHNEQFF
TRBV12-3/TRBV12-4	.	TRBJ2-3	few	TGTGCCAGCACGGGCGGGACCCGACTTGGTGGGCAGTATTTT	CASTGGTRLGGQYF
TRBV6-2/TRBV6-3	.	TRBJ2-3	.	TGTGCCAGCAGTTTCTGGCAGGGGAAGACAGATACGCAGTATTTT	CASSFWQGKTDTQYF
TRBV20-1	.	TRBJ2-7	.	TGCAGTGCTCGGGGGGGGACAGGCTACGAGCAGTACTTC	CSARGGTGYEQYF
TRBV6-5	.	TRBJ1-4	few	TGTGCCAGCAGTTCCACGAGGGGAGTTGGAGAAAAACTGTTTTTT	CASSSTRGVGEKLFF
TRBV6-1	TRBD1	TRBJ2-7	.	TGTGCCAGCATTCCAATGGACAGGGTATCCTACGAGCAGTACTTC	CASIPMDRVSYEQYF
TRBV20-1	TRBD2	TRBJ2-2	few	TGCAGTGCTAGGACCCTAGCGGGCCAGAACACCGGGGAGCTGTTTTTT	CSARTLAGQNTGELFF
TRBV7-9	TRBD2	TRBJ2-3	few	TGTGCCAGCAGCTCCTTGCGGGAGGATTTCACAGATACGCAGTATTTT	CASSSLREDFTDTQYF
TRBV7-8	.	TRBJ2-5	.	TGTGCCAGCAGCCAGGGTAAAGAGACCCAGTACTTC	CASSQGKETQYF
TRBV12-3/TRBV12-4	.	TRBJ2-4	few	TGTGCCAGCAGTTTTCTAGCCAAAAACATTCAGTACTTC	CASSFLAKNIQYF
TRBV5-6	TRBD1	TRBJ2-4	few	TGTGCCAGCAGCCTGGGGACAGAAATAGTTCAGTACTTC	CASSLGTEIVQYF
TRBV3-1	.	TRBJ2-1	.	TGTGCCAGCAGCCAAAGCTCTGAGCAGTTCTTC	CASSQSSEQFF
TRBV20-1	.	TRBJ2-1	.	TGCAGTGCTAGTGAGGGAGTTCACAATGAGCAGTTCTTC	CSASEGVHNEQFF
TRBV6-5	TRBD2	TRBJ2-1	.	TGTGCCAGCAGTTACGGGGGGAGCGGGAGCGAGGGCAATGAGCAGTTCTTC	CASSYGGSGSEGNEQFF
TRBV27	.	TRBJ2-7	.	TGTGCCAGCAGTTCGGGGAGAAAAGAAGAGCAGTACTTC	CASSSGRKEEQYF
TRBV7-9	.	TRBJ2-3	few	TGTGCCAGCAGCCCCACTATGACCGCAGATACGCAGTATTTT	CASSPTMTADTQYF
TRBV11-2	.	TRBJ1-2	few	TGTGCCAGCAGCTTCAGGGGCGATGGCTATGGCTACACCTTC	CASSFRGDGYGYTF